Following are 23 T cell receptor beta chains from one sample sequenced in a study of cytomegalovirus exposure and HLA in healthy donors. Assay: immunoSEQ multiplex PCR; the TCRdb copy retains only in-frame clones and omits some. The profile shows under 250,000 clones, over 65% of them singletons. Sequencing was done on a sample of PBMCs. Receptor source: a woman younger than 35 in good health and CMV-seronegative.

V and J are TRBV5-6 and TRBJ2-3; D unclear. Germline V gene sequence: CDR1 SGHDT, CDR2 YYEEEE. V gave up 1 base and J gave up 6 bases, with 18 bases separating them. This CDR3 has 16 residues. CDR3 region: CASSLSLSIGWDTQYF. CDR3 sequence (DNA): TGTGCCAGCAGCTTGTCTCTCAGCATCGGTTGGGATACGCAGTATTTT.

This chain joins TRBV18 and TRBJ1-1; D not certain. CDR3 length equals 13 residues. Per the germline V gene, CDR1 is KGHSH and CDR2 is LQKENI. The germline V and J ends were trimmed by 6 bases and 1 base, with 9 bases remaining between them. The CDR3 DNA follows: TGTGCCAGCTCGAGTCAGGAGAACACTGAAGCTTTCTTT. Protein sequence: CASSSQENTEAFF.

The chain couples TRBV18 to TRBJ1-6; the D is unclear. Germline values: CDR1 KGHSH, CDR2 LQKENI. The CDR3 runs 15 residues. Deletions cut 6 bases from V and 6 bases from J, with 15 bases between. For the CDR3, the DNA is TGTGCCAGCTCGGCTGGAGGTGTGAGTAATTCACCCCTCCACTTT. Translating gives CASSAGGVSNSPLHF. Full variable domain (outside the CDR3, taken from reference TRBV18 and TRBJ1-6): NAGVMQNPRHLVRRRGQEARLRCSPMKGHSHVYWYRQLPEEGLKFMVYLQKENIIDESGMPKERFSAEFPKEGPSILRIQQVVRGDSAAYFCASSAGGVSNSPLHFGNGTRLTVT.

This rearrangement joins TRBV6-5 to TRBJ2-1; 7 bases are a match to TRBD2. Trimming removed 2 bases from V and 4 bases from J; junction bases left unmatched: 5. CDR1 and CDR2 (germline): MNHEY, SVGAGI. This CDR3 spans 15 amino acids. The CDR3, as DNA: TGTGCCAGCAGTTACGGGGGACTAACATACAATGAGCAGTTCTTC. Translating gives CASSYGGLTYNEQFF.

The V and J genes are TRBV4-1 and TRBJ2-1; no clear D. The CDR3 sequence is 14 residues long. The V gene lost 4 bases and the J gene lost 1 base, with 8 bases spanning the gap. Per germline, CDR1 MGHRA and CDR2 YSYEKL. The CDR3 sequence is CASSRAVSYNEQFF. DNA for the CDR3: TGCGCCAGCAGCCGCGCTGTGTCCTACAATGAGCAGTTCTTC.

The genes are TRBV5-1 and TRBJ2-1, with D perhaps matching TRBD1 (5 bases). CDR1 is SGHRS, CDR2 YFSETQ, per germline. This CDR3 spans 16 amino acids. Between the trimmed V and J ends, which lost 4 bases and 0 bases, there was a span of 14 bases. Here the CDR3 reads CASSPAAQGSYNEQFF. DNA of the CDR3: TGCGCCAGCAGCCCGGCCGCCCAGGGCTCCTACAATGAGCAGTTCTTC.

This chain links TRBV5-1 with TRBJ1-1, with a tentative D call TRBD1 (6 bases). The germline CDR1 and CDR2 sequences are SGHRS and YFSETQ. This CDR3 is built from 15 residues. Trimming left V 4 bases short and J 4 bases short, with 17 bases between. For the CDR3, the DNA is TGCGCCAGCAGCAATCGATTAGGGGGGACCACTGAAGCTTTCTTT. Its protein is CASSNRLGGTTEAFF.

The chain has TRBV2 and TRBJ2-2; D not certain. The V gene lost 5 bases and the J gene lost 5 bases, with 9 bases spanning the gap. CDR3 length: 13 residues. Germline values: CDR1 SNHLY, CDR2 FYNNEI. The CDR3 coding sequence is TGTGCCAGCAGTCCCAGACAAACCGGGGAGCTGTTTTTT. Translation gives CASSPRQTGELFF.

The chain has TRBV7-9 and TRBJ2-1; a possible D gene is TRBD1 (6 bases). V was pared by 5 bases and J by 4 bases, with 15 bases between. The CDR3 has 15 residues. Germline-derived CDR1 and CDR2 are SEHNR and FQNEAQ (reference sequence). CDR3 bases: TGTGCCAGCAGCCAGGCAGGGGTGGAGTACAATGAGCAGTTCTTC. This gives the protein CASSQAGVEYNEQFF.

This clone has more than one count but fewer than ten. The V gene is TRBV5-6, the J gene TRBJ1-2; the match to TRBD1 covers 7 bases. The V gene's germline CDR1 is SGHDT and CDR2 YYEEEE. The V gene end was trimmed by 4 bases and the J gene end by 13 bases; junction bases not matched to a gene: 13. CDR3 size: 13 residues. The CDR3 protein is CASSPERQGALTF. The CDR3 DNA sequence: TGTGCCAGCAGCCCAGAAAGACAGGGAGCTCTCACCTTC.

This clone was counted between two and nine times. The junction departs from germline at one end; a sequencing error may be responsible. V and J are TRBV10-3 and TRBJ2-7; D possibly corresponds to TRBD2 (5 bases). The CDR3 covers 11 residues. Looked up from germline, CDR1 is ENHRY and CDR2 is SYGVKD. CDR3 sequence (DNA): TGTGCCATCAGTGAGGGTGGGAGACCAGAGTTC. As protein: CAISEGGRPEF.

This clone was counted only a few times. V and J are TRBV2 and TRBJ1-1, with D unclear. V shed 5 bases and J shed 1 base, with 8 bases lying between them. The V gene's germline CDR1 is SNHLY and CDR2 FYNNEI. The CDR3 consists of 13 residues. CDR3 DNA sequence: TGTGCCAGCAGTCCAACAGAGAACACTGAAGCTTTCTTT. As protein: CASSPTENTEAFF.

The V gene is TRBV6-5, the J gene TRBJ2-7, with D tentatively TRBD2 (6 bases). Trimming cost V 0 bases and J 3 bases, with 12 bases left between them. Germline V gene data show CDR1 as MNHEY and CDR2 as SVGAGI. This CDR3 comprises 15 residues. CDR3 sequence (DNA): TGTGCCAGCAGTTACTCCTGGGTGGGGGGCTACGAGCAGTACTTC. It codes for CASSYSWVGGYEQYF.

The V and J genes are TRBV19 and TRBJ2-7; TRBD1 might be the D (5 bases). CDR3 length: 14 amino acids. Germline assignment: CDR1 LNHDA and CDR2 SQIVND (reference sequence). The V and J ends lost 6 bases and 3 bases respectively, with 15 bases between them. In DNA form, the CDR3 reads TGTGCCAGTAGCATGGGTGAAGGGGACTACGAGCAGTACTTC. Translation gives CASSMGEGDYEQYF. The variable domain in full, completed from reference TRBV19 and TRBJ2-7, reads DGGITQSPKYLFRKEGQNVTLSCEQNLNHDAMYWYRQDPGQGLRLIYYSQIVNDFQKGDIAEGYSVSREKKESFPLTVTSAQKNPTAFYLCASSMGEGDYEQYFGPGTRLTVT.

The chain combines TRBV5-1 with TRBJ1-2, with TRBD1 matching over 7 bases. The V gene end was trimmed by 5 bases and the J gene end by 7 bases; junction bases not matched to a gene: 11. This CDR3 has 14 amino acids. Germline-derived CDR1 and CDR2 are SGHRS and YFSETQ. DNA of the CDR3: TGCGCCAGCAGTCAGACAGGGCCGGAACTTGGCTACACCTTC. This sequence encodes CASSQTGPELGYTF.

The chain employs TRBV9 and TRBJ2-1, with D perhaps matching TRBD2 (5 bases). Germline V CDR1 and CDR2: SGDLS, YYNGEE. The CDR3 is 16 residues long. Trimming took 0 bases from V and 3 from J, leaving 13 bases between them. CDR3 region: CASSVDGENYYNEQFF. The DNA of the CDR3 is TGTGCCAGCAGCGTAGATGGGGAGAACTACTACAATGAGCAGTTCTTC.

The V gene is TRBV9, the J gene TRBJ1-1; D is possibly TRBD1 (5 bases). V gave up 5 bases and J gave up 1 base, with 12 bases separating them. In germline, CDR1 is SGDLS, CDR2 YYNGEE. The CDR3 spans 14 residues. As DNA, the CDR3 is TGTGCCAGCAGTCAACAGGATGGGAACACTGAAGCTTTCTTT. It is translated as CASSQQDGNTEAFF.

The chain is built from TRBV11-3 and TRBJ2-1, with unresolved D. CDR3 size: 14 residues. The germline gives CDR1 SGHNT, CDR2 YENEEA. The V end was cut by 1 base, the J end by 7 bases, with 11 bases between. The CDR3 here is CASSLGRATNEQFF. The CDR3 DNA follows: TGTGCCAGCAGCTTAGGGCGAGCTACAAATGAGCAGTTCTTC.

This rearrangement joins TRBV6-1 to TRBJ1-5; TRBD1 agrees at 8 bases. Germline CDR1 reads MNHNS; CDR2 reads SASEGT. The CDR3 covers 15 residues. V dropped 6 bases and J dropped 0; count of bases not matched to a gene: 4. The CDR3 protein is CASSLQGVSNQPQHF. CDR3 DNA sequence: TGTGCCAGCAGCCTACAGGGGGTTAGCAATCAGCCCCAGCATTTT.

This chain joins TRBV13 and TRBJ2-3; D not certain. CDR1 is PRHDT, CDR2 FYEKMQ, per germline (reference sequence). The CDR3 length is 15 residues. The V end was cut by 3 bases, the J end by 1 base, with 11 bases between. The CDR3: CASSFTGERTDTQYF. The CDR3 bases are TGTGCCAGCAGCTTCACGGGTGAACGCACAGATACGCAGTATTTT.

The CDR3: CASSPLTAPKTQYF. In DNA form, the CDR3 reads TGTGCCAGCTCACCACTCACGGCACCGAAGACCCAGTACTTC. This sequence joins TRBV18 and TRBJ2-5; D gene ambiguous. V lost 1 base, J lost 6 bases, and 12 bases lay in between. Germline loops: CDR1 KGHSH, CDR2 LQKENI. The CDR3 length is 14 residues.

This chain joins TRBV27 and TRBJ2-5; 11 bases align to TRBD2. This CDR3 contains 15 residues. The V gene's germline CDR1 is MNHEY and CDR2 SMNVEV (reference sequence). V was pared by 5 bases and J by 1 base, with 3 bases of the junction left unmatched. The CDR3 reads CASSRLAGPQETQYF. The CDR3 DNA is TGTGCCAGCAGTCGACTAGCGGGGCCCCAAGAGACCCAGTACTTC.

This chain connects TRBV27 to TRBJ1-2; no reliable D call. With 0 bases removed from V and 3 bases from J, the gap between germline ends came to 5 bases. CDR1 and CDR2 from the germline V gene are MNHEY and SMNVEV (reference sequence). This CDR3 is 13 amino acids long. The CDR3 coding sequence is TGTGCCAGCAGTTTATCGAAGTACTATGGCTACACCTTC. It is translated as CASSLSKYYGYTF.